This T cell receptor (beta chain) originates from a study of long-term antiretroviral therapy in people with HIV. General observations from the study: Versus controls, repertoires in people with HIV had narrower CDR3 length ranges. Investigators report no available data on ART adherence, viral resistance or therapy changes.

Remarks on this clone: Antigen unknown.

The authors ran the immunoSEQ assay, v3.0, at survey level. Clones were sequenced by immunoSEQ multiplex PCR, and TCRdb holds only the in-frame ones, with some missing. The data show roughly 25,000 clones, with 79% seen just once and over 8.5% held by the top ten. All participants with HIV were treated in the United States. Before DNA extraction, roughly 0.95-10 million cryopreserved PBMC were held in the samples. The sequencing here drew on unsorted PBMCs, taken 2.1 years after starting antiretroviral therapy. This TCR came from a man in his thirties or forties with HIV.

CDR3 DNA sequence: TGTGCCGGAGGCCCCTCTGGAAACACCATATATTTT. Its protein is CAGGPSGNTIYF. The chain has TRBV10-3 and TRBJ1-3; D remains unclear. The CDR3 loop spans 12 amino acids. Trimming cost V 11 bases and J 0 bases, with 8 bases left between them. Per germline, CDR1 ENHRY and CDR2 SYGVKD.